One sample yielded the 18 T cell receptor beta chains listed below, sequenced in a study of cytomegalovirus exposure and HLA in healthy donors. Amplification used 60 Vbeta primers and 13 Jbeta primers. Libraries were prepared by immunoSEQ multiplex PCR; TCRdb keeps only in-frame clonotypes and omits some of them. The table has fewer than 250,000 clones, around 83% seen once. What was sequenced was PBMCs. These TCRs come from a woman between 50 and 59 years old in good health and CMV-seropositive.

The V gene is TRBV11-2, the J gene TRBJ1-4; no reliable D call. The CDR3 is 16 residues long. Trimming took 7 bases from V and 15 from J, leaving 30 bases between them. The V gene's germline CDR1 is SGHAT and CDR2 FQNNGV. CDR3 DNA sequence: TGTGCCAGCACTAGCCTGGCCTCGCAGGTGCGGCATAGGGTGTTTTTT. Encoded protein: CASTSLASQVRHRVFF.

The chain is built from TRBV28 and TRBJ2-3; 10 nucleotides line up with TRBD1. The CDR3 sequence is 16 residues long. V shed 7 bases, J shed 3 bases, and the junction held 10 bases outside the gene matches. Per the germline V gene, CDR1 is MDHEN and CDR2 is SYDVKM. The DNA of the CDR3 is TGTGCCAGCACCCCGACCGTGGGACAGGGGACAGATACGCAGTATTTT. Translation: CASTPTVGQGTDTQYF.

This chain links TRBV7-9 with TRBJ2-2; 8 bases align to TRBD1. V dropped 10 bases and J dropped 1; count of bases not matched to a gene: 5. This CDR3 is 14 amino acids long. Germline V lookup: CDR1 SEHNR, CDR2 FQNEAQ (reference sequence). The CDR3 bases are TGTGCCACCTTGGGACAGGTGAACACCGGGGAGCTGTTTTTT. As protein: CATLGQVNTGELFF. The full variable domain, completed using reference TRBV7-9 and TRBJ2-2, is DTGVSQNPRHKITKRGQNVTFRCDPISEHNRLYWYRQTLGQGPEFLTYFQNEAQLEKSRLLSDRFSAERPKGSFSTLEIQRTEQGDSAMYLCATLGQVNTGELFFGEGSRLTVL.

The chain employs TRBV7-9 and TRBJ2-7, with D hard to call. Germline values: CDR1 SEHNR, CDR2 FQNEAQ (reference sequence). V was trimmed by 5 bases and J by 0 bases, leaving 11 bases between them. The CDR3 totals 14 residues. The CDR3 is CASSTPLSSYEQYF. The CDR3 DNA reads TGTGCCAGCAGCACCCCCCTGAGCTCCTACGAGCAGTACTTC.

The rearrangement joins TRBV7-9 to TRBJ2-3; maybe TRBD2 (6 bases). The CDR3 totals 14 residues. Germline assignment: CDR1 SEHNR and CDR2 FQNEAQ (reference sequence). Trimming removed 5 bases from V and 0 bases from J, with 9 bases in between. CDR3 nucleotide sequence: TGTGCCAGCAGCCTAACTAGCAGCACAGATACGCAGTATTTT. Encoded protein: CASSLTSSTDTQYF. Using reference TRBV7-9 and TRBJ2-3 for the parts outside the CDR3, the full variable domain is DTGVSQNPRHKITKRGQNVTFRCDPISEHNRLYWYRQTLGQGPEFLTYFQNEAQLEKSRLLSDRFSAERPKGSFSTLEIQRTEQGDSAMYLCASSLTSSTDTQYFGPGTRLTVL.

The rearrangement uses TRBV6-5 and TRBJ1-5; D is unclear. Germline CDR1 and CDR2: MNHEY and SVGAGI. This CDR3 has 14 residues. V lost 6 bases and J lost 6, with 15 bases in between. This chain's CDR3 is CASRPSRRSQPQHF. The CDR3 nucleotides read TGTGCCAGCAGGCCTTCACGGAGATCTCAGCCCCAGCATTTT.

The V and J genes are TRBV10-3 and TRBJ2-5; D gene unclear. The end of the DNA fits TRBJ2-7 better, so the J call may be wrong. The CDR3 consists of 12 residues. Germline V CDR1 and CDR2: ENHRY, SYGVKD. The DNA for the CDR3 is TGTGCCATCAGTGACCTGTCCTACGAGCAGTACTTC. It yields the protein CAISDLSYEQYF.

This clone occurred a few times. The rearrangement links TRBV4-1 to TRBJ1-5, with D possibly matching TRBD1 (5 bases). The germline gives CDR1 MGHRA, CDR2 YSYEKL. Between the trimmed V and J ends, which lost 1 base and 0 bases, there was a span of 10 bases. This CDR3 has 16 residues. The CDR3 spells CASSQVGQGSNQPQHF. CDR3 in DNA: TGCGCCAGCAGCCAAGTCGGGCAGGGTAGCAATCAGCCCCAGCATTTT.

This chain uses TRBV11-2 with TRBJ1-6; D is uncertain. The germline V and J ends were trimmed by 2 bases and 3 bases, with 11 bases remaining between them. Germline V gene sequence: CDR1 SGHAT, CDR2 FQNNGV. The CDR3 runs to 16 residues. The CDR3 protein is CASSLNSQLYNSPLHF. The CDR3 nucleotides read TGTGCCAGCAGCTTAAACAGCCAACTCTATAATTCACCCCTCCACTTT.

In the case of this clone: The same CDR3 also results from other DNA sequences found in this sample. V is TRBV9 and J is TRBJ2-3; 8 nucleotides line up with TRBD2. Germline values: CDR1 SGDLS, CDR2 YYNGEE. V lost 1 base and J lost 3; bases outside the gene matches: 4. There are 15 residues in the CDR3. The CDR3, as DNA: TGTGCCAGCAGCGTACGGGGGGGGGCAACAGATACGCAGTATTTT. Translated, it gives CASSVRGGATDTQYF.

CDR3 bases: TGTGCCAGTAGTATTTCCGTCAGGGCTGAAGCTTTCTTT. Translating gives CASSISVRAEAFF. The chain joins TRBV19 to TRBJ1-1, with D tentatively TRBD1 (5 bases). V gave up 3 bases and J gave up 6 bases, with 11 bases separating them. This CDR3 region has 13 residues. Germline lookup yields CDR1 LNHDA and CDR2 SQIVND (reference sequence).

The rearrangement links TRBV6-5 to TRBJ2-2; 9 bases line up with TRBD1. The CDR3 runs 16 residues. Germline loops: CDR1 MNHEY, CDR2 SVGAGI. V lost 4 bases, J lost 4 bases, and 7 bases stayed unmatched. The CDR3 region is CASSWRRDRATGELFF. The DNA of the CDR3 is TGTGCCAGCAGTTGGCGTCGGGACAGGGCCACCGGGGAGCTGTTTTTT.

The chain employs TRBV6-5 and TRBJ1-2; D remains unclear. The CDR3 runs to 14 residues. Germline lookup yields CDR1 MNHEY and CDR2 SVGAGI. The V end was cut by 2 bases, the J end by 1 base, with 8 bases between. The CDR3 DNA reads TGTGCCAGCAGTTACCGCGGCCTTAACTATGGCTACACCTTC. Its translation: CASSYRGLNYGYTF.

The genes are TRBV18 and TRBJ1-3, with TRBD1 matching 9 bases. The CDR3 covers 17 residues. The trim removed 6 bases at V and 2 bases at J, leaving 11 bases unmatched. Germline V gene data show CDR1 as KGHSH and CDR2 as LQKENI. CDR3 residues: CASSQRYRGPTGNTIYF. CDR3 nucleotides: TGTGCCAGCTCTCAGAGATACAGGGGGCCTACTGGAAACACCATATATTTT.

V gene TRBV7-9 combines with J gene TRBJ2-5, with D possibly TRBD2 on 5 matching bases. CDR1 is SEHNR and CDR2 is FQNEAQ in the germline V gene (reference sequence). The CDR3 length is 12 residues. The V and J ends lost 1 base and 13 bases respectively, with 13 bases between them. CDR3 DNA sequence: TGTGCCAGCAGCTTAGTCGGGATCTCCCCGTACTTC. Protein: CASSLVGISPYF. The variable domain in full, completed from reference TRBV7-9 and TRBJ2-5, reads DTGVSQNPRHKITKRGQNVTFRCDPISEHNRLYWYRQTLGQGPEFLTYFQNEAQLEKSRLLSDRFSAERPKGSFSTLEIQRTEQGDSAMYLCASSLVGISPYFGPGTRLLVL.

This clone was picked up one time. The chain recombines TRBV5-1 with TRBJ1-5, with D uncertain. V was clipped by 0 bases and J by 0 bases, with 4 bases between them. The length of the CDR3 is 14 residues. The V gene's germline CDR1 is SGHRS and CDR2 YFSETQ. Here the CDR3 reads CASSLDGSNQPQHF. The CDR3 DNA follows: TGCGCCAGCAGCTTGGACGGTAGCAATCAGCCCCAGCATTTT.

The V and J genes are TRBV4-2 and TRBJ1-3, with a possible D match to TRBD1 (6 bases). Germline V gives CDR1 LGHNA, CDR2 YNFKEQ. There are 14 residues in the CDR3. Trimming removed 3 bases at V and 3 bases at J, with 9 bases between. The CDR3 reads CASSQQDSGNTIYF. The CDR3 region has the DNA TGTGCCAGCAGCCAGCAGGACAGTGGAAACACCATATATTTT.

This chain connects TRBV6-6 to TRBJ2-5; 8 bases are shared with TRBD2. The V gene end was trimmed by 8 bases and the J gene end by 4 bases; junction bases not matched to a gene: 9. Germline V CDR1 and CDR2: MNHNY, SVGAGI (reference sequence). The CDR3 is made up of 14 amino acids. The CDR3 loop is CASLEAGVLETQYF. DNA for the CDR3: TGTGCCAGCTTAGAAGCGGGGGTTTTAGAGACCCAGTACTTC.